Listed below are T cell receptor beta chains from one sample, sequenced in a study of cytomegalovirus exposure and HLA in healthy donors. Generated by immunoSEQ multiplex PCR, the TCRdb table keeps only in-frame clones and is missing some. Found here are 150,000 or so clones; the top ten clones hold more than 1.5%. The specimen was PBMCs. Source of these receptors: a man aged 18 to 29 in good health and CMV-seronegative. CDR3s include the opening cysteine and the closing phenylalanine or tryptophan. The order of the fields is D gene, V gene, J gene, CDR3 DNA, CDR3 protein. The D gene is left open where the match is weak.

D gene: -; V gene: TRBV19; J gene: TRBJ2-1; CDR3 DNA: TGTGCCAGTAGTATAACGGCGGGCCCCTACAATGAGCAGTTCTTC; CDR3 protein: CASSITAGPYNEQFF
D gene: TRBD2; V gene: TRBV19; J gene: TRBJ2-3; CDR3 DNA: TGTGCCAGTAATCCAGGGACTAGCGGCATGACAGATACGCAGTATTTT; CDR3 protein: CASNPGTSGMTDTQYF
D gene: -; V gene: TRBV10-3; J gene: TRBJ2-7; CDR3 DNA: TGTGCCATCAGCTCAAACAGGGACCCCTACGAGCAGTACTTC; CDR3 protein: CAISSNRDPYEQYF
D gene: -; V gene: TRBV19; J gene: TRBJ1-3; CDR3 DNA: TGTGCCAGTAGTGTGACAGACTCTGGAAACACCATATATTTT; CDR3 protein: CASSVTDSGNTIYF
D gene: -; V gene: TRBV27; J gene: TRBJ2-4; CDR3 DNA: TGTGCCAGCAGTGCCCTGCAGGCCCTAGCCAAAAACATTCAGTACTTC; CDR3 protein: CASSALQALAKNIQYF
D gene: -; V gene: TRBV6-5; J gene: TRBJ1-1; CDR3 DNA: TGTGCCAGCAGGAACACGGGGGGTGAAGCTTTCTTT; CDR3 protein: CASRNTGGEAFF
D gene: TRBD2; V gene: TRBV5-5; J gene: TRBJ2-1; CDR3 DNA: TGTGCCAGCAGCTTGGTGGGAGCGGGGGGGCGATATGAGCAGTTCTTC; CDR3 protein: CASSLVGAGGRYEQFF
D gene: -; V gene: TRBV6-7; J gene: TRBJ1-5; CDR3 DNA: TGTGCCAGCAGTTACTCGGACAGTAGCAATCAGCCCCAGCATTTT; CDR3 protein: CASSYSDSSNQPQHF
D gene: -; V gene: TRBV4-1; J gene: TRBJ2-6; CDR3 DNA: TGCGCCAGCAGCCAAGATATGACAGGCACCCCTGGGGCCAACGTCCTGACTTTC; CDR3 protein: CASSQDMTGTPGANVLTF
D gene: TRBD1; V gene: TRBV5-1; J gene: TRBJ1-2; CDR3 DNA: TGCGCCAGCAGCTTGATAGGGACAGGGACAGACGGCTACACCTTC; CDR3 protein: CASSLIGTGTDGYTF
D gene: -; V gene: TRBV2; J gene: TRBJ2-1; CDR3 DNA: TGTGCCACCCAGGAGGGGCCTACGGGTAATGAGCAGTTCTTC; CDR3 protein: CATQEGPTGNEQFF
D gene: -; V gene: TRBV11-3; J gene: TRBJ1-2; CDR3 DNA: TGTGCCATCAGCATAGGACGGGGGGCCTATGGCTACACCTTC; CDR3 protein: CAISIGRGAYGYTF
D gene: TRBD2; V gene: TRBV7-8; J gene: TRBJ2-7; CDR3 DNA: TGTGCCAGCAGCTCGGGAGGGTCCTACGAGCAGTACTTC; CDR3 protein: CASSSGGSYEQYF
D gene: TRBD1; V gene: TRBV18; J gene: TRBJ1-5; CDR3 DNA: TGTGCCAGCTCACCCCAGGGGGCGGCCAGCAATCAGCCCCAGCATTTT; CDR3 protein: CASSPQGAASNQPQHF
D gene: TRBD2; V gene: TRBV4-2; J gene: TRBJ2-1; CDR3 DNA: TGTGCCAGCAGCCAAGATCTTAGGACTAGCGGTGGCAATGAGCAGCTCTTC; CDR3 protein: CASSQDLRTSGGNEQLF
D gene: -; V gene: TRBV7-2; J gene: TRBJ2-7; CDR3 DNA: TGTGCCAGCAGCCTCGACTCCAGAAGGAACGAGCAGTACTTC; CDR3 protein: CASSLDSRRNEQYF
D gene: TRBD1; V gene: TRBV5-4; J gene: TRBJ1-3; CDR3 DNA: TGTGCCAGCAGCTCGGGACAGGGGCCTGGAAACACCATATATTTT; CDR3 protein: CASSSGQGPGNTIYF
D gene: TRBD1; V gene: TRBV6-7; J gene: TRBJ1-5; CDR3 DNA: TGTGCCAGCAGTTCCGATCCCGGGACAGACGTGAGCAATCAGCCCCAGCATTTT; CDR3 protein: CASSSDPGTDVSNQPQHF
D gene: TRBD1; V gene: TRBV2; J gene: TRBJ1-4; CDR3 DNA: TGTGCCAGCGGGGCTTCGACAGGGGTGTTTGGAAAACTGTTTTTT; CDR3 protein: CASGASTGVFGKLFF
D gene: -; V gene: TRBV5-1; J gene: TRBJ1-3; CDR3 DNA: TGCGCCAGCTCCATAGGGGGTTTTGGCTCTGGAAACACCATATATTTT; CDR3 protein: CASSIGGFGSGNTIYF
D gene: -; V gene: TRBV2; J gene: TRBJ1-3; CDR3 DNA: TGTGCCAGCAGTGAGGATTTCGGGAGCTCTGGAAACACCATATATTTT; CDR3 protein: CASSEDFGSSGNTIYF
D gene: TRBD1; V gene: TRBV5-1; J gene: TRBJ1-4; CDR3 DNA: TGCGCCAGCAGCGGACGGGACAGTGGAAATGAAAAACTGTTTTTT; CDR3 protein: CASSGRDSGNEKLFF